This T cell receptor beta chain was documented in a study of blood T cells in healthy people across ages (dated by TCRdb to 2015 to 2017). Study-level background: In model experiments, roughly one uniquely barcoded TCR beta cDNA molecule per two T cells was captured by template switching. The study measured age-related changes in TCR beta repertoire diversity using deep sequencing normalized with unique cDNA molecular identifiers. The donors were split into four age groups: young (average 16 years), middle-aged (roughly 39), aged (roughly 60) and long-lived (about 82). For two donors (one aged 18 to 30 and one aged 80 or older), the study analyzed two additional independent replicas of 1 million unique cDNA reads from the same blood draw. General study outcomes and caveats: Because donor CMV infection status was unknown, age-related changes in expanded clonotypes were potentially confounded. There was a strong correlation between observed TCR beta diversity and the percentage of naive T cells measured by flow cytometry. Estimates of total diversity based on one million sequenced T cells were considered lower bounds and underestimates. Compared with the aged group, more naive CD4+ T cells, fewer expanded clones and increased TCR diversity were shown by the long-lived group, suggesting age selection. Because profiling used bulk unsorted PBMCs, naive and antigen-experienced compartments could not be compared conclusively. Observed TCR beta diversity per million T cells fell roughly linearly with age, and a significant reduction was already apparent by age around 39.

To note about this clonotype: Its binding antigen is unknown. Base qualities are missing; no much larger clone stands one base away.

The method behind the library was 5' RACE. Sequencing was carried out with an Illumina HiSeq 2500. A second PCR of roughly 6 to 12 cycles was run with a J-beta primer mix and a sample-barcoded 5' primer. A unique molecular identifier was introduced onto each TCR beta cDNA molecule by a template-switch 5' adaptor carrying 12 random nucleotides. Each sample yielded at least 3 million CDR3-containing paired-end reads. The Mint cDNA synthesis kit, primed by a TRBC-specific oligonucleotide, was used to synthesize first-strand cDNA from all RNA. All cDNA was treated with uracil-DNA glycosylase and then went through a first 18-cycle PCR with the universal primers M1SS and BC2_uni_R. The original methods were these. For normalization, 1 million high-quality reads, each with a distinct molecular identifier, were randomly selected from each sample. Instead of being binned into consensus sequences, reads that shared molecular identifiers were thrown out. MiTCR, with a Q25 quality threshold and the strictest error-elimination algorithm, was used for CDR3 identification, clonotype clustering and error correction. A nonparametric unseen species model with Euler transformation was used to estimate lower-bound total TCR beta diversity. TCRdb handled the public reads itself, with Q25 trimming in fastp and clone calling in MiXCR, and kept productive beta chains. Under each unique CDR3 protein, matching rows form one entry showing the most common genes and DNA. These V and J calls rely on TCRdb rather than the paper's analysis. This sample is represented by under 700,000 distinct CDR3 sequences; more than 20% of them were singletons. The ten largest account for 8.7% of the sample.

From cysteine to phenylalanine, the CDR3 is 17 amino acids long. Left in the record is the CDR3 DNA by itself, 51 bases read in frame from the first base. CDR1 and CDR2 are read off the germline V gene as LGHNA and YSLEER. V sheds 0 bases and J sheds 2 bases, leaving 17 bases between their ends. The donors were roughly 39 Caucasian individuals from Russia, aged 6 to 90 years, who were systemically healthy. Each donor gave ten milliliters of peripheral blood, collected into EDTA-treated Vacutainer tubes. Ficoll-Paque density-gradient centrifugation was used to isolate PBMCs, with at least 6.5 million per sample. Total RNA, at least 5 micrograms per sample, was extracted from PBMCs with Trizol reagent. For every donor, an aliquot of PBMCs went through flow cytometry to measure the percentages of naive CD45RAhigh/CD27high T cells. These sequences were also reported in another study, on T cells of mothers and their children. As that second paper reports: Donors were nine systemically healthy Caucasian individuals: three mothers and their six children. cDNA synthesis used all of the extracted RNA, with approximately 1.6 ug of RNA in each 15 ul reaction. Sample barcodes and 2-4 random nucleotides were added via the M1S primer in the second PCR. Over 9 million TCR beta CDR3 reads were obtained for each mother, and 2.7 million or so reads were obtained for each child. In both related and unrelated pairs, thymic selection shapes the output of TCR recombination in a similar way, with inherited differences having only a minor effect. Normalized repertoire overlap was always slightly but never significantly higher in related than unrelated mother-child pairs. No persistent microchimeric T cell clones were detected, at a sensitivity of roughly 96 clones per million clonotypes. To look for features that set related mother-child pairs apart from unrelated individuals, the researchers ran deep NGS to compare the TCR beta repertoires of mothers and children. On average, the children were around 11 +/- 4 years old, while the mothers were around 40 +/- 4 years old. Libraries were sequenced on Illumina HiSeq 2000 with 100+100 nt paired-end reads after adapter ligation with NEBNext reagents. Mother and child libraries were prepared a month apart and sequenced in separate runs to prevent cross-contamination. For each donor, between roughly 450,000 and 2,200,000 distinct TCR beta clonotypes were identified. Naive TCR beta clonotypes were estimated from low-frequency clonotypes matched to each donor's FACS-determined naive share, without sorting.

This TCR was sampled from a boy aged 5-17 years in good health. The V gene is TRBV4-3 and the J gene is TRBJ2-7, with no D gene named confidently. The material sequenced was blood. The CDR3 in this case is CASSQDDGRTTPYEQYF. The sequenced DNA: TGCGCCAGCAGCCAAGATGACGGAAGAACCACCCCCTACGAGCAGTACTTC.